This T cell receptor (beta chain) was recovered during a study of neurological immune-mediated disorders. In its sample, this clonotype was seen many times. Regarding time point: longitudinal time-point 2. Unsorted libraries used 2 million PBMCs kept at -80 degrees C. V gave up 6 bases and J gave up 4 bases; unmatched junction bases: 6. Per the germline V gene, CDR1 is MNHEY and CDR2 is SVGEGT. This CDR3 comprises 15 residues. The authors produced cDNA by 5'RACE using 10-nucleotide random UMIs. Over 160 million TCR-beta sequences from 15-18 subjects were obtained in each sequencing run. Each CDR3 protein is one row after TCRdb ran MiXCR on the 5' RACE reads. The sample yields 57,000 or so distinct CDR3 sequences, around 10% seen once.

The sample consisted of PBMCs. V is TRBV6-2 or TRBV6-3 and J is TRBJ2-1; 10 bases fit TRBD2. The TCR was taken from a man aged 30 to 45 in good health. The CDR3 sequence is CASSRLAGPYNEQFF. The CDR3 coding sequence is TGTGCCAGCAGCCGACTAGCGGGCCCTTACAATGAGCAGTTCTTC.